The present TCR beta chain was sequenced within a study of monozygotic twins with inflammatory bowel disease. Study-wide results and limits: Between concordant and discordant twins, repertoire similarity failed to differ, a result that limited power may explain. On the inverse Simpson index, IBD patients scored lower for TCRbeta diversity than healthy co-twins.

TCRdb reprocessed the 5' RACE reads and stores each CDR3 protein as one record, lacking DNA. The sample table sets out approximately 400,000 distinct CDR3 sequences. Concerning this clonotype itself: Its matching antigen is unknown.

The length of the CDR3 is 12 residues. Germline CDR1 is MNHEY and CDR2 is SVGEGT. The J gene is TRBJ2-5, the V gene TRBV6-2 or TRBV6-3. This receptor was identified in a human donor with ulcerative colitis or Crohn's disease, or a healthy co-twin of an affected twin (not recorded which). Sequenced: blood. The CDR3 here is CASRTVQETQYF.